This passage covers 9 T cell receptor beta chains from one sample sequenced in a study of T cell changes during pregnancy in multiple sclerosis. The assay was immunoSEQ multiplex PCR, and TCRdb's table has in-frame clones only and misses some. Of some 80,000 clones in the sample, 80% to 90% were seen once. The specimen was peripheral blood, collected in the first trimester of pregnancy. These receptors all come from a female donor in good health, enrolled as a control in a pregnancy study.

V usage is TRBV10-3 and J usage is TRBJ2-2; 7 nucleotides agree with TRBD1. Germline loops: CDR1 ENHRY, CDR2 SYGVKD. Trimming took 0 bases from V and 0 from J; bases not matched to a gene: 4. The CDR3 has 17 amino acids. This CDR3 reads CAISESLGTANTGELFF. For the CDR3, the DNA is TGTGCCATCAGTGAGTCGTTGGGGACAGCGAACACCGGGGAGCTGTTTTTT.

V is TRBV18 and J is TRBJ2-7; D is ambiguous. The CDR3 has 15 residues. V was shortened by 1 base and J by 5 bases, with 15 bases between the two germline ends. From germline, CDR1 is KGHSH and CDR2 LQKENI. CDR3 amino acids: CASSPRRSVEDEQYF. The DNA of the CDR3 is TGTGCCAGCTCACCACGGCGGAGCGTAGAGGACGAGCAGTACTTC.

V gene TRBV7-2 combines with J gene TRBJ2-5; the D gene is possibly TRBD1 (6 bases). Germline V gene sequence: CDR1 SGHTA, CDR2 FQGNSA. V lost 5 bases and J lost 5, with 15 bases in between. CDR3 length equals 14 residues. The CDR3 loop is CASSRNRVSETQYF. The CDR3 nucleotides are TGTGCCAGCAGCAGAAACAGGGTTTCGGAGACCCAGTACTTC.

This rearrangement joins TRBV28 to TRBJ2-7; 9 bases match TRBD1. Trimming cost V 2 bases and J 5 bases; bases outside gene matches: 10. The CDR3 covers 16 residues. CDR1 and CDR2 from the germline V gene are MDHEN and SYDVKM. The CDR3, as DNA: TGTGCCAGCAGTTTAATCGTCGGGACAGGGCGAAACGAGCAGTACTTC. Protein: CASSLIVGTGRNEQYF.

The chain uses TRBV6-6 and TRBJ1-1, with D unresolved. The V end lost 2 bases, the J end lost 3 bases, and 7 bases lay between the germline ends. The CDR3 is 13 residues long. Germline V CDR1 and CDR2: MNHNY, SVGAGI (reference sequence). This CDR3 reads CASSYREHTEAFF. As DNA, the CDR3 is TGTGCCAGCAGTTACCGGGAACACACTGAAGCTTTCTTT.

This rearrangement joins TRBV30 to TRBJ1-1; tentative D call: TRBD1 (5 bases). The germline V and J ends were trimmed by 3 bases and 4 bases, with 15 bases remaining between them. Germline CDR1 GTSNPN, CDR2 SVGIG (reference sequence). This CDR3 has 14 amino acids. The chain's CDR3 is CAWSATTGFTEAFF. CDR3 DNA: TGTGCCTGGAGCGCAACCACAGGATTCACTGAAGCTTTCTTT.

The V and J genes are TRBV19 and TRBJ2-3; no clear D. From germline, CDR1 is LNHDA and CDR2 SQIVND (reference sequence). V lost 5 bases to trimming and J lost 0 bases, with 9 bases between them. The CDR3 loop spans 14 amino acids. The CDR3 bases are TGTGCCAGTAGTCCCCAAAGCAGCACAGATACGCAGTATTTT. This codes for CASSPQSSTDTQYF.

The rearrangement uses TRBV30 and TRBJ1-4; D unresolved. Looked up from germline, CDR1 is GTSNPN and CDR2 is SVGIG (reference sequence). CDR3 length: 14 residues. The V gene lost 1 base and the J gene lost 4 bases, with 10 bases spanning the gap. The CDR3 loop is CAWSGSPGNEKLFF. The CDR3 DNA reads as TGTGCCTGGAGTGGGAGTCCGGGTAATGAAAAACTGTTTTTT.

This clone was recorded once. This chain connects TRBV11-3 to TRBJ1-1, with 8 bases lining up with TRBD1. Per germline, CDR1 SGHNT and CDR2 YENEEA. After removal of 4 bases from V and 8 bases from J, the junction contained 3 bases not matched to a gene. This CDR3 is built from 12 residues. CDR3 sequence: CASSSDRGEAFF. The CDR3 bases are TGTGCCAGCAGCTCCGACAGGGGCGAAGCTTTCTTT. The full variable domain, its missing parts supplied by reference TRBV11-3 and TRBJ1-1, is EAGVVQSPRYKIIEKKQPVAFWCNPISGHNTLYWYLQNLGQGPELLIRYENEEAVDDSQLPKDRFSAERLKGVDSTLKIQPAELGDSAVYLCASSSDRGEAFFGQGTRLTVV.